This T cell receptor (beta chain) was identified in a study of T cell responses to AZD1222 COVID-19 vaccine. Study-wide points: White British donors predominated, females outnumbered males, and clonal diversity was possibly underestimated.

In the case of this clone: The antigen is undetermined.

Germline V lookup: CDR1 SQVTM, CDR2 ANQGSEA. Unmatched junction bases numbered 12, after V lost 7 bases and J lost 8 bases. The CDR3 has 13 residues. Clones were sequenced by immunoSEQ multiplex PCR, and TCRdb holds only the in-frame ones, with some missing. The top ten clones hold more than 1.5% of a sample with 180,000 or so clones, about nine tenths of them seen once. The specimen was peripheral blood, collected 28 days after the second AZD1222 dose. The V gene is TRBV29-1, the J gene TRBJ1-2, with TRBD1 matching 8 bases. The TCR sequence derives from an adult who received the AZD1222 COVID-19 vaccine. CDR3 sequence: CSAVPQGAWGYTF. The CDR3, as DNA: TGCAGCGCCGTCCCTCAGGGGGCGTGGGGCTACACCTTC.